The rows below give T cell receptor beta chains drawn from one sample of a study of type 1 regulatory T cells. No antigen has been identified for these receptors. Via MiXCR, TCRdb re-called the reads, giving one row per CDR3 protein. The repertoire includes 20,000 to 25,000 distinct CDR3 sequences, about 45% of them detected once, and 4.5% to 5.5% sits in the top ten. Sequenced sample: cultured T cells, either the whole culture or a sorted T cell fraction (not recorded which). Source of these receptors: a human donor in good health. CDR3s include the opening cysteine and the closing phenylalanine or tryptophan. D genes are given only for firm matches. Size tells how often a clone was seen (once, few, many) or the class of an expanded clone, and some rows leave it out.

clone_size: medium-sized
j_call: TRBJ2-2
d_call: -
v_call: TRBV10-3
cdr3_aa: CAISENGAGNTGELFF
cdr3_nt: TGTGCCATCAGTGAGAACGGGGCAGGGAACACCGGGGAGCTGTTTTTT

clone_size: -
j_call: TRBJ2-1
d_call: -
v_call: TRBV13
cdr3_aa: CASSVRWPYNEQFF
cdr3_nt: TGTGCCAGCAGCGTCCGGTGGCCCTACAATGAGCAGTTCTTC

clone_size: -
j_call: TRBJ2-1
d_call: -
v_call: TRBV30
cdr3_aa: CAWGAFGPNEQFF
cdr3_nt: TGTGCCTGGGGGGCATTCGGACCCAATGAGCAGTTCTTC

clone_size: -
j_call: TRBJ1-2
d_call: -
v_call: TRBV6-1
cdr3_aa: CASTDRGNHYGYTF
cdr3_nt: TGTGCCAGCACTGATCGAGGAAACCACTATGGCTACACCTTC

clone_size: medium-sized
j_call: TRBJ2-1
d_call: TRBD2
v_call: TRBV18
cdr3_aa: CASSPLSGGAFREQFF
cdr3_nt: TGTGCCAGCTCACCTCTTAGCGGGGGGGCCTTTCGTGAGCAGTTCTTC

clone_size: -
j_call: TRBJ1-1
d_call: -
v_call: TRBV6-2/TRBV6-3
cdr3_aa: CASSFRENTEAFF
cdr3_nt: TGTGCCAGCAGTTTCAGGGAGAACACTGAAGCTTTCTTT

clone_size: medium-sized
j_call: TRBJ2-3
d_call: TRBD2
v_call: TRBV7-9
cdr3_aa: CASSLTSGGPDTQYF
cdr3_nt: TGTGCCAGCAGCTTAACTAGCGGGGGACCAGATACGCAGTATTTT

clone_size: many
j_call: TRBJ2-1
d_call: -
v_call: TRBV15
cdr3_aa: CATSNGPYNEQFF
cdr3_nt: TGTGCCACCAGCAATGGACCCTACAATGAGCAGTTCTTC

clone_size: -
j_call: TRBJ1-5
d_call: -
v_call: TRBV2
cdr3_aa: CASKGEGNQPQHF
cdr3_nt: TGTGCCAGCAAAGGGGAGGGCAATCAGCCCCAGCATTTT

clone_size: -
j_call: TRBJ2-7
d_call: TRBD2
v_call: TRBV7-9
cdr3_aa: CASSLTLAGFEQYF
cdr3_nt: TGTGCCAGCAGCTTAACACTAGCGGGTTTCGAGCAGTACTTC